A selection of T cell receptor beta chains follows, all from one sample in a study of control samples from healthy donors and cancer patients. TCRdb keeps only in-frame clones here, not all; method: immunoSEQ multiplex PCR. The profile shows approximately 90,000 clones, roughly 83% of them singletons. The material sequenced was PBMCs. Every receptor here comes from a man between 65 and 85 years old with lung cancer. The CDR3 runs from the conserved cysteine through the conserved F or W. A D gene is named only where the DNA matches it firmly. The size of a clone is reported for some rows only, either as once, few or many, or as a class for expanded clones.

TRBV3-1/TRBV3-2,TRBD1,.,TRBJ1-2,CASSFPGQGAGGYTF,TGTGCCAGCAGCTTCCCGGGACAGGGGGCAGGAGGCTACACCTTC
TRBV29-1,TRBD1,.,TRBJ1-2,CSAMGSGQGDYGYTF,TGCAGCGCCATGGGCTCGGGACAGGGGGACTATGGCTACACCTTC
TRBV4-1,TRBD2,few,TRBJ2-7,CASSQDYLAGGQNEQYF,TGCGCCAGCAGCCAAGATTACCTAGCGGGGGGGCAGAACGAGCAGTACTTC
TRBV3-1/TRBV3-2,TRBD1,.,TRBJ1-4,CASSQEGQGDNEKLFF,TGTGCCAGCAGCCAAGAAGGACAGGGGGATAATGAAAAACTGTTTTTT
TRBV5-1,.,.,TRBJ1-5,CASSLLDDNQPQHF,TGCGCCAGCAGCTTGTTGGACGACAATCAGCCCCAGCATTTT
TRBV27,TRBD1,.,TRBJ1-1,CASSPRTGRTEAFF,TGTGCCAGCAGTCCGAGGACAGGACGCACTGAAGCTTTCTTT
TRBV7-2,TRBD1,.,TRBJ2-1,CASSMPGQYNEQFF,TGTGCCAGCAGCATGCCGGGACAGTACAATGAGCAGTTCTTC
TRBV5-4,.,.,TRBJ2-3,CASSLEITDTQYF,TGTGCCAGCAGCTTGGAAATCACAGATACGCAGTATTTT
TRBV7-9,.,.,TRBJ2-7,CASSLIRLDSEQYF,TGTGCCAGCAGCCTAATTCGACTAGATTCCGAGCAGTACTTC
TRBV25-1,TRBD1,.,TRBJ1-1,CASNRGHNTEAFF,TGTGCCAGCAACAGGGGCCACAACACTGAAGCTTTCTTT
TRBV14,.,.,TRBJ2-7,CASSPRNPGTYEQYF,TGTGCCAGCAGCCCGCGGAACCCAGGGACCTACGAGCAGTACTTC
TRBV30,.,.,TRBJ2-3,CAWRLPKGTDTQYF,TGTGCCTGGAGGCTCCCCAAGGGCACAGATACGCAGTATTTT
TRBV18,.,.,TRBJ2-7,CASSTSSYEQYF,TGTGCCAGCTCAACGTCCTCCTACGAGCAGTACTTC
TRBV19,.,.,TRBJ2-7,CASSIDRGSYEQYF,TGTGCCAGTAGTATAGACAGGGGTTCCTACGAGCAGTACTTC
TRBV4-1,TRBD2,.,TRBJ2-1,CASSQDSFGSSGDEQFF,TGCGCCAGCAGCCAAGATTCTTTTGGGTCTAGCGGGGATGAGCAGTTCTTC
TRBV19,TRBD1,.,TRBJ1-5,CASSTRGREPQHF,TGTGCCAGTAGTACCAGGGGGCGAGAGCCCCAGCATTTT
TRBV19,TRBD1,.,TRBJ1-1,CASRRTGMNTEAFF,TGTGCCAGTCGGAGGACAGGGATGAACACTGAAGCTTTCTTT
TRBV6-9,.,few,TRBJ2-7,CASSPPTRYEQYF,TGTGCCAGCAGTCCGCCAACAAGGTACGAGCAGTACTTC
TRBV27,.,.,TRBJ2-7,CASSLGGPFYEQYF,TGCGCCAGCAGTTTAGGGGGGCCGTTTTACGAGCAGTACTTC
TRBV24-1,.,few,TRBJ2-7,CATSQGYEQYF,TGTGCCACCAGTCAGGGGTACGAGCAGTACTTC
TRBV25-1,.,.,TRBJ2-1,CASRLSGSYNEQFF,TGTGCCAGCAGGCTGTCTGGCTCTTACAATGAGCAGTTCTTC
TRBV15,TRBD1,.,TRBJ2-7,CATSRDGGQARSYEQYF,TGTGCCACCAGCAGAGATGGAGGACAGGCGCGCTCCTACGAGCAGTACTTC
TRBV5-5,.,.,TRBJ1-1,CASSLEAAGSNTEAFF,TGTGCCAGCAGCTTGGAGGCAGCGGGGTCGAACACTGAAGCTTTCTTT
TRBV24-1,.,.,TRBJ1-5,CAPPRSLDQPQHF,TGTGCCCCCCCCCGGAGTCTCGATCAGCCCCAGCATTTT
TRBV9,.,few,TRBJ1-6,CASSSRGAYSPLHF,TGTGCCAGCAGCTCTCGGGGGGCCTATTCACCCCTCCACTTT
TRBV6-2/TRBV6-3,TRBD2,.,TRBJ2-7,CASSSILAGAAYEQYF,TGTGCCAGCAGTTCTATACTAGCGGGGGCCGCCTACGAGCAGTACTTC
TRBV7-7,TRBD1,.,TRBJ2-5,CASSTGQVYSETQYF,TGTGCTAGCAGTACCGGACAGGTATACTCAGAGACCCAGTACTTC
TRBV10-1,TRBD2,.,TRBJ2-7,CASGTSGGREQYF,TGCGCCAGCGGAACTAGCGGGGGCCGTGAGCAGTACTTC
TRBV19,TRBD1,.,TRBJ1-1,CASSIVPGGAGTEAFF,TGTGCCAGTAGTATAGTGCCAGGGGGGGCGGGCACTGAAGCTTTCTTT
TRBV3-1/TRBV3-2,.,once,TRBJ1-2,CASGNNYGYTF,TGTGCCAGCGGGAATAACTATGGCTACACCTTC
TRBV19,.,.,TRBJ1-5,CASSIGLPGGGNQPQHF,TGTGCCAGTAGTATAGGACTCCCGGGAGGCGGCAATCAGCCCCAGCATTTT
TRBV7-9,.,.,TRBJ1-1,CASSLLGGSTEAFF,TGTGCCAGCAGCTTATTAGGTGGGAGCACTGAAGCTTTCTTT
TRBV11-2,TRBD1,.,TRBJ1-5,CASSLGDRGGQPQHF,TGTGCCAGCAGCTTGGGGGACAGGGGTGGTCAGCCCCAGCATTTT
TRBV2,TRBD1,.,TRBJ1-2,CASSEGGQGWAYGYTF,TGTGCCAGCAGCGAGGGAGGACAGGGATGGGCCTATGGCTACACCTTC
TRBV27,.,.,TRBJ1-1,CASTRTQGHTEAFF,TGTGCCAGCACCCGAACCCAGGGGCACACTGAAGCTTTCTTT
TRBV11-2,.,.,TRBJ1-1,CASSLQVGMNTEAFF,TGTGCCAGCAGCTTGCAGGTAGGAATGAACACTGAAGCTTTCTTT
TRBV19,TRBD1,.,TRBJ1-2,CASSPLSHMTGGNARGYGYTF,TGTGCCAGTAGTCCTCTCTCCCATATGACAGGGGGGAATGCCCGGGGCTATGGCTACACCTTC
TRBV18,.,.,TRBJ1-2,CASSPGENYGYTF,TGTGCCAGCTCACCAGGGGAGAACTATGGCTACACCTTC
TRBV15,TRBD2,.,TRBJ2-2,CATTSGRGGRTGELFF,TGTGCCACCACCAGCGGGCGGGGGGGTCGCACCGGGGAGCTGTTTTTT
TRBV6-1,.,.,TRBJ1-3,CASSELGAGGNTIYF,TGTGCCAGCAGTGAATTGGGGGCCGGTGGAAACACCATATATTTT
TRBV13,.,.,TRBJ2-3,CASSLRTPSTDTQYF,TGTGCCAGCAGCCTTCGGACTCCCAGCACAGATACGCAGTATTTT
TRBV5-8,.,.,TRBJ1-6,CASSHKGYNSPLHF,TGTGCCAGCAGCCACAAGGGGTATAATTCACCCCTCCACTTT
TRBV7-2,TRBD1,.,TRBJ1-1,CASSLAWTGNTEAFF,TGTGCCAGCAGCTTAGCGTGGACAGGGAACACTGAAGCTTTCTTT
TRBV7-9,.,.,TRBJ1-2,CASSLGSGQRSYGYTF,TGTGCCAGCAGCTTAGGGTCCGGACAGCGGAGCTATGGCTACACCTTC
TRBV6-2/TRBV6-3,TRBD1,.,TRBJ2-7,CASSYGTGVWEQYF,TGTGCCAGCAGTTACGGAACAGGGGTTTGGGAGCAGTACTTC
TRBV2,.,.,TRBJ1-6,CASSEGRWNNSPLHF,TGTGCCAGCAGTGAAGGACGGTGGAATAATTCACCCCTCCACTTT
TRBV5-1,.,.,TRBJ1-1,CASSLAGYTEAFF,TGCGCCAGCAGCTTGGCTGGATACACTGAAGCTTTCTTT
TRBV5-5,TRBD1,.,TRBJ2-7,CASSQQGAYEQYF,TGTGCCAGCAGTCAACAGGGGGCCTACGAGCAGTACTTC
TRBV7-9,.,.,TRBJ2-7,CASSLGGSWGKDEQYF,TGTGCCAGCAGCTTAGGAGGTAGTTGGGGGAAGGACGAGCAGTACTTC
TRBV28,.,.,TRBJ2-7,CASSLGNYEQYF,TGTGCCAGCAGTTTAGGCAACTACGAGCAGTACTTC
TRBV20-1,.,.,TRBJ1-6,CSASTSPARNSPLHF,TGCAGTGCTAGTACGTCTCCGGCGAGGAATTCACCCCTCCACTTT